The clone carrying this T cell receptor (beta chain) was seen ten or more times. The antigen remains unidentified. CDR1 and CDR2 from the germline V gene are SGHTA and FQGNSA. The CDR3 runs to 15 residues. The V gene end was trimmed by 5 bases and the J gene end by 3 bases; junction bases not matched to a gene: 7. The data derive from a study of T-cell reconstitution after alpha-beta-depleted transplantation in children. For TCRbeta, the library was prepared with unique molecular identifiers. TCRdb reprocessed the PCR reads via MiXCR and lists one record per CDR3 protein. The repertoire has 350,000 to 500,000 distinct CDR3 sequences, over 40% of them found once; the top ten carry under 30%. Findings and caveats of the study: Several hundred rapidly expanded clones from non-depleted graft cells reportedly supplied alpha-beta T cells about two months post-transplant. After transplant, high TCRbeta diversity at day 60 in some patients arose from surviving recipient T cells and thymic progenitors. It was newly produced T cells that mostly accounted for T-cell counts and diversity one year after transplant.

This chain connects TRBV7-2 to TRBJ2-7; TRBD2 aligns across 10 bases. This receptor was identified in a girl aged 2-9 years with aplastic anemia, due to receive a stem cell transplant. The specimen comprised PBMCs, sampled before TCRalphabeta/CD19-depleted stem cell transplant. The DNA of the CDR3 is TGTGCCAGCAGCCCCCCTAGCGGGAGAGTCTACGAGCAGTACTTC. This sequence encodes CASSPPSGRVYEQYF. Filled out from reference TRBV7-2 and TRBJ2-7, the complete variable domain reads GAGVSQSPSNKVTEKGKDVELRCDPISGHTALYWYRQSLGQGLEFLIYFQGNSAPDKSGLPSDRFSAERTGGSVSTLTIQRTQQEDSAVYLCASSPPSGRVYEQYFGPGTRLTVT.